The following is a TCR beta chain sequence with its context. What antigen it recognizes has not been identified. Germline and junction disagree at one end, which may indicate a read error. The CDR3 has 12 amino acids, counting the end cysteine and phenylalanine. Just the 36-base CDR3 DNA is kept, in frame starting at base 1. Looking up the germline V gene yields CDR1 KGHDR and CDR2 SFDVKD. The immunoSEQ Assay, a bias-controlled multiplex PCR, was used to amplify TCRbeta CDR3 regions from genomic DNA. As for how the authors treated the data: The number of nucleated cells in each sample was estimated from the amplification of reference gene primers within the assay. To quantify the absolute abundance of each unique TCRbeta CDR3 rearrangement, sequence reads were collapsed and filtered. For each sample, productive Simpson clonality was calculated by taking the square root of Simpson's diversity index across productive rearrangements. TCRdb re-hosts the immuneACCESS table, in-frame sequences only. Its copies lack some clones; in the studies checked, an unresolved V gene accounts for under half of them, and the cause for the rest is not known. For V, J and clone size, that table is used; D and trimming come from the DNA. A total of roughly 150,000 clones appear in this sample, 65% to 90% of them only once. Just over 9.5% of the sample goes to the ten largest clones.

These data belong to a study of blood T cell repertoires in COVID-19 (dated by TCRdb to the early 2020s). About the study as a whole: Samples covering the acute and convalescent phases of COVID-19 were provided by collaborators in the United States, Italy and Spain. The repertoires were released in a freely available public database meant as a resource for research on the immune response to SARS-CoV-2. Where available, HLA class I and class II types were obtained from metadata supplied by the sample provider rather than from assay-based typing. Subjects who had been exposed to COVID-19, were actively infected with it, or had recovered from it provided the deeply sampled blood TCRbeta repertoires that made up the dataset. The prospective study material was composed of cDNA or gDNA derived from T cells, B-cell-depleted T cells, or PBMCs. Samples were obtained from the ongoing ImmuneRACE study (first 160 participants) and from some 1,300 subjects provided by 6 global collaborators. Sample metadata almost always included a de-identified subject ID, COVID-19 status, age in years and sex. Results and caveats for the whole study, not just this receptor: How much clinical and demographic metadata was included differed by source and by participant, and the metadata was provided uncurated.

The collaborating institutions used their own protocols to collect whole blood in K2EDTA tubes. Collaborator samples were shipped for TCRbeta analysis as frozen whole blood, isolated PBMCs, or DNA extracted from either sample type. Here the chain combines TRBV24-1 and TRBJ2-3; 9 of the junction bases match TRBD1. This clonotype originated in a woman in her forties or fifties with acute or convalescent COVID-19. The sequenced sample was peripheral blood. The CDR3: CATSDSGTGRNF. The nucleotide sequence reads TGTGCCACCAGTGATTCCGGGACAGGGAGGAATTTT.